The 27 T cell receptor beta chains below were found in one sample sequenced in a study of blood T cell repertoires in COVID-19. This table comes from immunoSEQ multiplex PCR, and its TCRdb copy is limited to in-frame clones, with some not included. The table includes nearly 250,000 clones, roughly 86% detected once. The sequenced sample was PBMCs or T cells enriched from blood (not recorded which). These receptors originate from a woman aged 50 to 65 who had recovered from COVID-19.

The gene calls are TRBV29-1 and TRBJ2-5; 10 bases are a match to TRBD1. The length of the CDR3 is 14 residues. J was trimmed by 3 bases and V by 7 bases; bases with no gene match: 8. Germline V CDR1 and CDR2: SQVTM, ANQGSEA. CDR3 in amino acids: CSGARTGGKETQYF. CDR3 DNA: TGCAGCGGGGCCCGGACAGGGGGTAAAGAGACCCAGTACTTC.

The chain couples TRBV4-3 to TRBJ1-2, with 7 bases lining up with TRBD1. The CDR3 covers 14 residues. CDR1 and CDR2 (germline): LGHNA, YSLEER. The junction had 6 bases not matched to a gene; V was cut back by 4 bases and J by 4 bases. CDR3 bases: TGCGCCAGCAGCCCGGGACAGACCTCCTATGGCTACACCTTC. As protein: CASSPGQTSYGYTF.

The gene calls are TRBV7-9 and TRBJ1-2, with D perhaps TRBD1 (5 bases). The CDR3 has 14 amino acids. CDR1 and CDR2 from the germline V gene are SEHNR and FQNEAQ (reference sequence). Trimming took 5 bases from V and 14 from J, leaving 24 bases between them. CDR3 sequence reads: CASSPDAGHPLSTF. The DNA of the CDR3 is TGTGCCAGCAGCCCTGACGCCGGACACCCACTATCGACCTTC.

This sequence joins TRBV6-5 and TRBJ2-7; possible D gene TRBD1, 6 bases. The germline gives CDR1 MNHEY, CDR2 SVGAGI. With 6 bases removed from V and 5 bases from J, the gap between germline ends came to 14 bases. CDR3 size: 13 residues. In DNA form, the CDR3 reads TGTGCCAGCAGCCGCTTCAGGGGCAACGAGCAGTACTTC. Protein: CASSRFRGNEQYF.

The chain employs TRBV10-2 and TRBJ2-7, with 8 bases identical to TRBD1. Germline CDR1 WSHSY, CDR2 SAAADI. CDR3 length: 15 residues. V was clipped by 2 bases and J by 3 bases; unmatched bases: 6. The CDR3 region has the DNA TGCGCCAGCAGTGAGGAGGCAGGGGGCCGCTACGAGCAGTACTTC. Translation: CASSEEAGGRYEQYF.

The DNA of the CDR3 is TGTGCCAGCAGCCAAGGACTAGCGGGGACCGGGGAGCTGTTTTTT. Translated, it gives CASSQGLAGTGELFF. The chain uses TRBV5-4 and TRBJ2-2; TRBD2 agrees at 12 bases. The germline gives CDR1 SGHNT, CDR2 YYREEE (reference sequence). Losses at the gene ends were 4 bases for V and 5 bases for J; bases not matched to a gene: 3. There are 15 residues in the CDR3.

V usage is TRBV3-1 (or the pseudogene TRBV3-2) and J usage is TRBJ1-1, with 7 bases aligning to TRBD1. CDR1 and CDR2 from the germline V gene are LGHDT and YNNKEL (reference sequence). The CDR3 totals 14 residues. The trim removed 4 bases at V and 6 bases at J, leaving 8 bases unmatched. The chain's CDR3 is CASSRQGSFAEAFF. As DNA, the CDR3 is TGTGCCAGCAGCCGACAGGGATCGTTCGCTGAAGCTTTCTTT.

This clone was seen a single time. J is TRBJ2-6 and V is TRBV6-2 or TRBV6-3, with TRBD1 matching over 8 bases. V lost 5 bases and J lost 0; bases outside the gene matches: 6. CDR3 length equals 17 residues. Germline CDR1 and CDR2: MNHEY and SVGEGT. As DNA, the CDR3 is TGTGCCAGCAGTCGGACAGGGCATAGCTCTGGGGCCAACGTCCTGACTTTC. Protein sequence: CASSRTGHSSGANVLTF.

The V gene is TRBV19, the J gene TRBJ2-1, with 9 bases identical to TRBD1. CDR1 and CDR2 (germline): LNHDA, SQIVND (reference sequence). CDR3 length: 15 amino acids. V was clipped by 3 bases and J by 5 bases; unmatched bases: 5. The CDR3 reads CASSMTGGRHNEQFF. The CDR3 coding sequence is TGTGCCAGTAGTATGACAGGGGGTCGGCACAATGAGCAGTTCTTC.

This clone was found once. V and J are TRBV19 and TRBJ2-5, with 9 bases fitting TRBD1. Per the germline V gene, CDR1 is LNHDA and CDR2 is SQIVND (reference sequence). CDR3 size: 18 residues. V lost 4 bases and J lost 1; bases outside the gene matches: 13. The CDR3 spells CASSTGTGTRNPQETQYF. The DNA for the CDR3 is TGTGCCAGTAGTACCGGGACAGGGACGAGGAACCCCCAAGAGACCCAGTACTTC.

The V gene is TRBV30, the J gene TRBJ1-2, with unresolved D. V was cut by 6 bases and J by 2 bases, with 16 bases left in between. Germline V lookup: CDR1 GTSNPN, CDR2 SVGIG (reference sequence). The CDR3 loop spans 14 amino acids. The CDR3 here is CACPIAGNNYGYTF. The CDR3, as DNA: TGTGCCTGTCCTATCGCGGGGAACAACTATGGCTACACCTTC.

The chain joins TRBV27 to TRBJ1-2; 11 bases match TRBD1. Germline V gene data show CDR1 as MNHEY and CDR2 as SMNVEV (reference sequence). Trimming at V came to 1 base and at J to 8 bases, leaving 9 bases not matched to a gene. The CDR3 sequence is 16 residues long. Here the CDR3 DNA reads TGTGCCAGCAGTTTATTGGGGGACAGGGGGGCTTACGGCTACACCTTC. This sequence encodes CASSLLGDRGAYGYTF.

The CDR3 DNA reads TGCGCCGGATGGACAAGATCTTCGAACACTGAAGCTTTCTTT. Its protein is CAGWTRSSNTEAFF. The chain carries TRBV10-1 and TRBJ1-1; maybe TRBD1 (5 bases). V dropped 11 bases and J dropped 1 base, with 17 bases sitting between them. CDR1 and CDR2 (germline): WNHNN, SYGVQD (reference sequence). The CDR3 covers 14 residues.

The table lists this clone with a few counts. The genes are TRBV3-1 (or the pseudogene TRBV3-2) and TRBJ1-2, with a weak D call TRBD1 (5 bases). Between the trimmed V and J ends, which lost 1 base and 5 bases, there was a span of 5 bases. The germline CDR1 and CDR2 sequences are LGHDT and YNNKEL (reference sequence). This CDR3 has 12 amino acids. The CDR3 reads CASSQGQYGYTF. CDR3 DNA sequence: TGTGCCAGCAGCCAAGGACAGTATGGCTACACCTTC.

A word on this clone: Germline and junction disagree at one end, which may indicate a read error. The J gene is TRBJ2-2, the V gene TRBV2; 9 bases are a match to TRBD1. Germline V gene sequence: CDR1 SNHLY, CDR2 FYNNEI. This CDR3 is 16 amino acids long. CDR3 loop: CASRAYGTGNTRELFF. CDR3 in DNA: TGTGCCAGCAGGGCATACGGGACAGGGAACACCAGGGAGCTGTTTTTT.

This chain links TRBV3-1 (or the pseudogene TRBV3-2) with TRBJ2-2, with D perhaps TRBD2 (6 bases). CDR1 LGHDT and CDR2 YNNKEL come from the germline V gene (reference sequence). The CDR3 is made up of 15 amino acids. Trimming pared 2 bases from V and 7 bases from J, leaving 14 bases between. DNA for the CDR3: TGTGCCAGCAGCCAATGGGACTCTGGTAACGGGGAGCTGTTTTTT. This encodes CASSQWDSGNGELFF.

This chain uses TRBV7-9 with TRBJ1-1, with D uncertain. Per the germline V gene, CDR1 is SEHNR and CDR2 is FQNEAQ (reference sequence). Deletions cut 4 bases from V and 0 bases from J, with 12 bases between. The CDR3 loop spans 15 amino acids. Here the CDR3 reads CASSSPLRMNTEAFF. The CDR3 region has the DNA TGTGCCAGCAGCTCCCCACTGCGCATGAACACTGAAGCTTTCTTT.

Notes on this clone: Different DNA sequences within this sample yield the same CDR3. The rearrangement links TRBV27 to TRBJ2-7; 10 nucleotides match TRBD1. CDR3 length equals 15 residues. V lost 2 bases, J lost 4 bases, and 5 bases stayed unmatched. Germline loops: CDR1 MNHEY, CDR2 SMNVEV (reference sequence). In nucleotides, the CDR3 is TGTGCCAGCAGTTTAACGGGACAGGGGTTTTACGAGCAGTACTTC. Protein product: CASSLTGQGFYEQYF.

This chain joins TRBV29-1 and TRBJ1-1; tentative D call: TRBD1 (5 bases). CDR3 length: 14 amino acids. V lost 5 bases, J lost 2 bases, and 15 bases lay in between. From germline, CDR1 is SQVTM and CDR2 ANQGSEA. The chain's CDR3 is CSVSIGRDNTEAFF. CDR3 sequence (DNA): TGCAGCGTTAGTATCGGCAGGGATAACACTGAAGCTTTCTTT.

The chain links TRBV10-1 to TRBJ2-2, with unresolved D. The CDR3 is made up of 13 amino acids. The germline CDR1 and CDR2 sequences are WNHNN and SYGVQD (reference sequence). Trimming shortened V by 7 bases and J by 4 bases, and 10 bases separated the two germline ends. The CDR3 sequence: CASNQGGTGELFF. CDR3 bases: TGCGCCAGCAATCAAGGCGGCACCGGGGAGCTGTTTTTT.

The rearrangement uses TRBV24-1 and TRBJ1-1, with TRBD1 matching 7 bases. This CDR3 has 14 residues. The trim removed 3 bases at V and 7 bases at J, leaving 7 bases unmatched. Germline V lookup: CDR1 KGHDR, CDR2 SFDVKD. CDR3 in amino acids: CATSDPRGVFEAFF. The CDR3 bases are TGTGCCACCAGTGATCCCAGGGGGGTCTTTGAAGCTTTCTTT.

This chain uses TRBV5-1 with TRBJ2-1; 9 bases are a match to TRBD2. The CDR3 covers 14 residues. J lost 6 bases, V lost 4 bases, and 5 bases had no gene match. In germline, CDR1 is SGHRS, CDR2 YFSETQ. The CDR3, as DNA: TGCGCCAGCAGCCCCCCACTAGCGGGCAATGAGCAGTTCTTC. It is translated as CASSPPLAGNEQFF.

The chain recombines TRBV3-1 (or the pseudogene TRBV3-2) with TRBJ1-2; D is uncertain. The CDR3 consists of 12 residues. V shed 2 bases and J shed 8 bases, with 9 bases lying between them. Germline V lookup: CDR1 LGHDT, CDR2 YNNKEL (reference sequence). The CDR3 loop reads CASSQTPRGYTF. The CDR3 bases are TGTGCCAGCAGCCAAACCCCTCGGGGCTACACCTTC.

The V gene is TRBV19, the J gene TRBJ1-2, with D possibly being TRBD1 (6 bases). The CDR3 runs to 15 residues. With 4 bases removed from V and 4 bases from J, the gap between germline ends came to 16 bases. Per the germline V gene, CDR1 is LNHDA and CDR2 is SQIVND (reference sequence). CDR3 nucleotide sequence: TGTGCCAGTAGTAAGGATCTAATAGGGGGCTATGGCTACACCTTC. Encoded protein: CASSKDLIGGYGYTF.

This clone came up a few times. The sample has other DNA sequences that encode this CDR3 too. The chain has TRBV9 and TRBJ2-2; a weak D match, TRBD1 (8 bases). The CDR3 has 16 amino acids. V was trimmed by 2 bases and J by 3 bases, leaving 14 bases between them. Germline CDR1 and CDR2: SGDLS and YYNGEE. The CDR3, as DNA: TGTGCCAGCAGCGTTACAGGGGGGGCGGACACCGGGGAGCTGTTTTTT. Translation gives CASSVTGGADTGELFF.

J is TRBJ1-1 and V is TRBV10-3; TRBD1 aligns across 7 bases. The length of the CDR3 is 14 residues. Germline trimming cut 5 bases from V and 4 bases from J; bases unmatched to any gene: 7. Germline V CDR1 and CDR2: ENHRY, SYGVKD. The CDR3 sequence: CAISRQGEGTEAFF. DNA of the CDR3: TGTGCCATCAGTCGACAGGGTGAGGGCACTGAAGCTTTCTTT.

This clone was picked up a small number of times. The chain couples TRBV18 to TRBJ1-1; 8 bases are shared with TRBD1. The CDR3 contains 14 residues. With 6 bases clipped from V and 6 bases from J, the junction kept 9 bases outside the gene matches. Germline CDR1 and CDR2: KGHSH and LQKENI. The CDR3 DNA is TGTGCCAGCTCCCGGGACAGGCGCCTTTCTGAAGCTTTCTTT. Translating gives CASSRDRRLSEAFF.